The source of this T cell receptor beta chain is a study of blood T cell repertoires in COVID-19. The overall study: The study drew acute and convalescent COVID-19 samples from the United States, Italy and Spain. PBMCs, B-cell-depleted T cells, or T cells were the source of the cDNA or gDNA that made up the material.

Remarks on this clone: One junction end disagrees with the germline gene, perhaps due to a read error.

How the authors handled the data: Counts of nucleated cells, estimated from reference gene primer amplification, were obtained. Assay used: immunoSEQ multiplex PCR; TCRdb lists only in-frame clones, some missing. Clone size and V and J calls were adopted from that table, with D and trimming inferred from the DNA. The sample lists under 400,000 clones, 80% to 90% occurring once. There are 17 residues in the CDR3. Germline V CDR1 and CDR2: LGHDT, YNNKEL (reference sequence). Sequencing was carried out using PBMCs or T cells enriched from blood (not recorded which). The sequence came from a man between 40 and 49 years old in a cohort exposed to, infected with or recovered from COVID-19 (not recorded which). The rearrangement uses TRBV3-1 (or the pseudogene TRBV3-2) and TRBJ2-5; 12 nucleotides line up with TRBD2. The CDR3 protein is CASSEETSGSMGETQYF. The CDR3, as DNA: TGTGCCAGCAGCGAAGAGACTAGCGGGAGCATGGGAGAGACCCAGTACTTC.